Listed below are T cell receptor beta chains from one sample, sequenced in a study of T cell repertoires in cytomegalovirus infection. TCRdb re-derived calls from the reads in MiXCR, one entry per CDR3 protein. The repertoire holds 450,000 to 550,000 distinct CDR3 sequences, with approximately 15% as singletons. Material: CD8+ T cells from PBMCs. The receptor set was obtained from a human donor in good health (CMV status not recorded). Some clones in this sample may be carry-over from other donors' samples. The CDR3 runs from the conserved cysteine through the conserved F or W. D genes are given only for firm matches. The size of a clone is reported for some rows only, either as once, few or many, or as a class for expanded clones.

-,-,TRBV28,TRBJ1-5,CASSLGTDMRQPQHF,TGTGCCAGCAGTTTAGGGACCGACATGAGACAGCCCCAGCATTTT
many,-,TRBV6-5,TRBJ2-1,CASSSGPGYNEQFF,TGTGCCAGCAGCAGTGGCCCAGGGTACAATGAGCAGTTCTTC
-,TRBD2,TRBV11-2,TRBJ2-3,CASSTELAGTADTQYF,TGTGCCAGCAGCACCGAGCTAGCGGGTACCGCAGATACGCAGTATTTT
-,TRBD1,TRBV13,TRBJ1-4,CASSFPGQGLPNEKLFF,TGTGCCAGCAGCTTCCCGGGACAGGGGTTACCTAATGAAAAACTGTTTTTT
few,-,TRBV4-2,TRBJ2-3,CASSQRTGRGNTDTQYF,TGTGCCAGCAGCCAACGGACTGGAAGGGGCAACACAGATACGCAGTATTTT
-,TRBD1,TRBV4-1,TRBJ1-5,CASSQESGTGWVKPQHF,TGCGCCAGCAGCCAAGAAAGCGGGACAGGGTGGGTCAAACCCCAGCATTTT
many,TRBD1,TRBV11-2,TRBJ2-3,CASSPLGYGTGIASTDTQYF,TGTGCCAGCAGCCCACTAGGGTACGGGACAGGGATAGCTAGCACAGATACGCAGTATTTT
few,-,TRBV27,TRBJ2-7,CASSYGGTGEQYF,TGTGCCAGCAGTTATGGGGGAACGGGGGAGCAGTACTTC
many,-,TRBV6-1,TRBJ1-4,CASQKAGEWVGEKLFF,TGTGCCAGCCAGAAGGCGGGGGAATGGGTCGGGGAAAAACTGTTTTTT
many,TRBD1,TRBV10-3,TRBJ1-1,CAISEHRGSLNTEAFF,TGTGCCATCAGTGAGCACAGGGGAAGTCTTAACACTGAAGCTTTCTTT
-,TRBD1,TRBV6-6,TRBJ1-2,CASSYSRDRGMEVYTF,TGTGCCAGCAGTTACTCGAGGGACAGGGGAATGGAGGTCTACACCTTC
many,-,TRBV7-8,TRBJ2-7,CASSLVLAEAYEQYF,TGTGCCAGCAGCTTAGTCCTAGCAGAGGCCTACGAGCAGTACTTC
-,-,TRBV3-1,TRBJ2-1,CASSWGNNEQFF,TGTGCCAGCAGTTGGGGCAACAATGAGCAGTTCTTC
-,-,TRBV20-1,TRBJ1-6,CSASRSRSAVSPLHF,TGCAGTGCTAGTCGGAGCCGGAGCGCGGTTTCACCCCTCCACTTT
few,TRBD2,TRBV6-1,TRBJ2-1,CASSDLGEGLTEQFF,TGTGCCAGCAGTGATCTGGGGGAGGGCCTAACTGAGCAGTTCTTC
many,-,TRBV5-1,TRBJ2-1,CASSLASESNEQFF,TGCGCCAGCAGCTTGGCGAGCGAGTCCAATGAGCAGTTCTTC
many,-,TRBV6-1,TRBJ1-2,CASSEVGGSGGYTF,TGTGCCAGCAGTGAAGTAGGTGGCTCGGGCGGCTACACCTTC
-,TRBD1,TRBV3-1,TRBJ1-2,CASTISTGNYGYTF,TGTGCCAGCACCATTTCGACAGGGAACTATGGCTACACCTTC
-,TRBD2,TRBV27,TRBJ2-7,CASSLRTSGSEQYF,TGTGCCAGCAGTTTAAGGACTAGCGGGAGTGAGCAGTACTTC
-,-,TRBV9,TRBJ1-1,CASSAKSGGGNTEAFF,TGTGCCAGCAGCGCCAAAAGCGGGGGGGGGAACACTGAAGCTTTCTTT
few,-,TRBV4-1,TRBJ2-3,CASSQDRGPTDTQYF,TGCGCCAGCAGCCAAGATCGCGGACCCACAGATACGCAGTATTTT
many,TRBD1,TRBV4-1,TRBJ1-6,CASSQGLGQGGSPLHF,TGCGCCAGCAGCCAAGGCTTGGGACAGGGGGGTTCACCCCTCCACTTT
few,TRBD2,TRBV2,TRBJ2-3,CASSGGGLAGMYF,TGTGCCAGCAGTGGAGGCGGACTAGCGGGAATGTATTTT
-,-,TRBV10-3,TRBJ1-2,CAISNRTEGRGYTF,TGTGCCATCAGCAACCGGACCGAAGGGAGAGGCTACACCTTC
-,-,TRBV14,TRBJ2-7,CASSQGASPYEQYF,TGTGCCAGCAGCCAAGGGGCCAGCCCTTACGAGCAGTACTTC
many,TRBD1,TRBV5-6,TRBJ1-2,CASTGQGIKNYGYTF,TGTGCCAGCACGGGACAGGGTATAAAAAACTATGGCTACACCTTC
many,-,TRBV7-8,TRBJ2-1,CASSTLAQSSYNEQFF,TGTGCCAGCAGCACACTAGCACAAAGCTCCTACAATGAGCAGTTCTTC
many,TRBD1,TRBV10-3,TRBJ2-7,CAISEYRDRGDEQYF,TGTGCCATCAGTGAGTACCGGGACAGGGGTGACGAGCAGTACTTC
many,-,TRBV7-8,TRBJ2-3,CASSLAHPTRGGGWQYF,TGTGCCAGCAGCTTAGCGCACCCTACCCGGGGAGGCGGGTGGCAGTATTTT
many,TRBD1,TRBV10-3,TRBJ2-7,CAISESRGQAPYEQYF,TGTGCCATCAGTGAGTCTAGGGGACAGGCCCCCTACGAGCAGTACTTC
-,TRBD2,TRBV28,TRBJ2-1,CASNKIAGVSNEQFF,TGTGCCAGCAACAAAATAGCGGGAGTGAGCAATGAGCAGTTCTTC
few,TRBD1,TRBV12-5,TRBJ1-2,CASGPGTGDYGYTF,TGTGCTAGTGGTCCCGGGACAGGGGACTATGGCTACACCTTC
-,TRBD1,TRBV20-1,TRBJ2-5,CSARAQRDREETQYF,TGCAGTGCTAGAGCACAAAGGGACAGGGAAGAGACCCAGTACTTC
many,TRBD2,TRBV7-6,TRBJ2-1,CASSLAGEGEQFF,TGTGCCAGCAGCCTAGCGGGGGAGGGTGAGCAGTTCTTC
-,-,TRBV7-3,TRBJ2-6,CASSPAGLQPTGANVLTF,TGTGCCAGCAGCCCTGCCGGCCTCCAACCCACTGGGGCCAACGTCCTGACTTTC
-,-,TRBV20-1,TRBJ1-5,CSARISGNQPQHF,TGCAGTGCTAGAATTTCGGGCAATCAGCCCCAGCATTTT
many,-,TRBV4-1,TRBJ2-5,CASSQEETSRETQYF,TGCGCCAGCAGCCAAGAGGAAACTAGTCGTGAGACCCAGTACTTC